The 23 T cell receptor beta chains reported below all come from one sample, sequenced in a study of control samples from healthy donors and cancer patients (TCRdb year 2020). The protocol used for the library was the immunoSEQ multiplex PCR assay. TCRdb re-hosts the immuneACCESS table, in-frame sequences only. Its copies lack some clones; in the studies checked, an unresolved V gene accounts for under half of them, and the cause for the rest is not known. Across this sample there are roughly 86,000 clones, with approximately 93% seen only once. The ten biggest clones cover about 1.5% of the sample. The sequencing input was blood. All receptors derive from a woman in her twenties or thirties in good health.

The CDR3 loop is CASSQRDRVNEQFF. CDR3 coding DNA: TGTGCCAGCAGCCAAAGGGACAGGGTGAATGAGCAGTTCTTC. This chain joins TRBV3-1 (or the pseudogene TRBV3-2) and TRBJ2-1; 9 bases align to TRBD1. The CDR3 covers 14 residues. The V and J ends lost 2 bases and 7 bases, in that order; junction bases with no gene match: 3. Germline assignment: CDR1 LGHDT and CDR2 YNNKEL (reference sequence).

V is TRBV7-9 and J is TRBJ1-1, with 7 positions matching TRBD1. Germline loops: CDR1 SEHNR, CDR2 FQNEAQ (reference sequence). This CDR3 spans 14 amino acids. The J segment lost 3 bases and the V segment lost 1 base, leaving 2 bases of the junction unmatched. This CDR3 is CASSLGQGYTEAFF. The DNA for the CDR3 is TGTGCCAGCAGCTTAGGACAGGGCTACACTGAAGCTTTCTTT.

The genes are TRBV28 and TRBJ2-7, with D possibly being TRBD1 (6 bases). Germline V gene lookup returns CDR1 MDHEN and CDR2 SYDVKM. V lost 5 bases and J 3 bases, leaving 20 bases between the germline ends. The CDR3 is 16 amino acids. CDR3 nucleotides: TGTGCCAGCAGTACCAAACAACAGGGTCTTAGCTACGAGCAGTACTTC. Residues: CASSTKQQGLSYEQYF.

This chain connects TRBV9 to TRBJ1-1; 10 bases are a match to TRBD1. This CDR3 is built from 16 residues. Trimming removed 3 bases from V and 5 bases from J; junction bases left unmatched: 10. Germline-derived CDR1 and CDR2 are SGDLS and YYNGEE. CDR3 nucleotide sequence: TGTGCCAGCAGCGACAACTCGGACAGGGGGGAGACTGAAGCTTTCTTT. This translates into CASSDNSDRGETEAFF.

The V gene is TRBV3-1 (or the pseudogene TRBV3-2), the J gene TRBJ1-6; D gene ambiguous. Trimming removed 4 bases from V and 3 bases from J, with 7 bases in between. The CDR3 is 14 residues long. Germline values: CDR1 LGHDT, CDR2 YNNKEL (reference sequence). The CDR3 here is CASSPQDYNSPLHF. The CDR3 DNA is TGTGCCAGCAGCCCCCAGGACTATAATTCACCCCTCCACTTT.

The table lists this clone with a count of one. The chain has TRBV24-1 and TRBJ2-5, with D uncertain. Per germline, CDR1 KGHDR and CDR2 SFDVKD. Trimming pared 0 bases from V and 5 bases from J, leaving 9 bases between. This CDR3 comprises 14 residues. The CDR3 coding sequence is TGTGCCACCAGTGATTTGGGCCAAGGGGAGACCCAGTACTTC. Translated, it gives CATSDLGQGETQYF.

CDR3 bases: TGTGCCAGCAGAAGGGACAGGGTGTACGAGCAGTACTTC. It encodes CASRRDRVYEQYF. The rearrangement uses TRBV6-5 and TRBJ2-7; TRBD1 matches 9 bases. Looked up from germline, CDR1 is MNHEY and CDR2 is SVGAGI. This CDR3 comprises 13 residues. J lost 4 bases, V lost 6 bases, and 4 bases had no gene match.

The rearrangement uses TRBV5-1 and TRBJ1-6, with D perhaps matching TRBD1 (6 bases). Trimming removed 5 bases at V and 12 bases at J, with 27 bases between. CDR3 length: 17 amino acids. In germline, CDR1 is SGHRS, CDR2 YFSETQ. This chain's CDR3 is CASRAGGLAAMNKPLHF. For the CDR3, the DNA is TGCGCCAGCAGGGCCGGGGGGCTGGCAGCTATGAATAAACCCCTCCACTTT. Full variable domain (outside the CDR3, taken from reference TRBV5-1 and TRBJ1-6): KAGVTQTPRYLIKTRGQQVTLSCSPISGHRSVSWYQQTPGQGLQFLFEYFSETQRNKGNFPGRFSGRQFSNSRSEMNVSTLELGDSALYLCASRAGGLAAMNKPLHFGNGTRLTVT.

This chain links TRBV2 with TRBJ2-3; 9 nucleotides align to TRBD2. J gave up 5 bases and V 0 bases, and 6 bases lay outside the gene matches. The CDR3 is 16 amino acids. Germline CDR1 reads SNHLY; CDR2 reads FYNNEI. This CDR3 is CASSEAGGRAQDTQYF. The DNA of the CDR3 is TGTGCCAGCAGTGAAGCAGGCGGGAGGGCCCAAGATACGCAGTATTTT.

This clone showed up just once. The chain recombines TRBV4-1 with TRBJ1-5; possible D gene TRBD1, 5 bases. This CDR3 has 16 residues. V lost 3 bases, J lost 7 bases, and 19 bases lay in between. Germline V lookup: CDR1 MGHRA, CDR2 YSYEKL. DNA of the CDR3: TGCGCCAGCAGCCAGACTACCCTAGGGACCATACAGCCCCAGCATTTT. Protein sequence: CASSQTTLGTIQPQHF.

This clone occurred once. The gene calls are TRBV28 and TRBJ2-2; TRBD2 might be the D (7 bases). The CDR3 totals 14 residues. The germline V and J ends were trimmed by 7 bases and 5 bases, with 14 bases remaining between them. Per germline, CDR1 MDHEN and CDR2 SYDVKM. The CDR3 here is CASTYRGATGELFF. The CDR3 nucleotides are TGTGCCAGCACCTACCGGGGGGCAACCGGGGAGCTGTTTTTT.

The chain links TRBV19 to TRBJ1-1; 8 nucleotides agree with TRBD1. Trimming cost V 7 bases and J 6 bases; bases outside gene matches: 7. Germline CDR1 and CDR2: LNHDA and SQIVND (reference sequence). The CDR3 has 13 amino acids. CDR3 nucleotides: TGTGCCAGTACCTCGACAGGGGAGGCTGAAGCTTTCTTT. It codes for CASTSTGEAEAFF.

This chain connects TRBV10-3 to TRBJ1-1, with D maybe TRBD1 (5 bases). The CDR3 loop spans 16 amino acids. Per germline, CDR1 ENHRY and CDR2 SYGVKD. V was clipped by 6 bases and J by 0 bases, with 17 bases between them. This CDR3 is CAIRKGRVGMNTEAFF. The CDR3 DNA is TGTGCCATCAGGAAAGGCAGGGTTGGGATGAACACTGAAGCTTTCTTT.

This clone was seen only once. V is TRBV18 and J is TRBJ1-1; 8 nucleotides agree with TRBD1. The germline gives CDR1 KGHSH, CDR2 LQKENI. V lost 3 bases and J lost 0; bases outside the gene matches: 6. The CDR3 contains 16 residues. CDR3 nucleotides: TGTGCCAGCTCACCGCGGGACAGGCTAATGAACACTGAAGCTTTCTTT. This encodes CASSPRDRLMNTEAFF.

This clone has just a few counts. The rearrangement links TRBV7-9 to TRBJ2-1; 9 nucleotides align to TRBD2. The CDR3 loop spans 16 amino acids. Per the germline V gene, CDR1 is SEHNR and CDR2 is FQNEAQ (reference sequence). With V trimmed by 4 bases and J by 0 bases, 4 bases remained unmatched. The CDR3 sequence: CASSYLSGSSYNEQFF. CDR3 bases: TGTGCCAGCAGCTATCTTAGCGGGAGCTCCTACAATGAGCAGTTCTTC.

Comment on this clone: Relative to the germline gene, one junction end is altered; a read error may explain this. The CDR3 DNA is TGTGCCAGCAGCCAAGGGTCGCCTAGCGGGATGTCCTACGGGCAGTACTTC. It codes for CASSQGSPSGMSYGQYF. The chain combines TRBV4-2 with TRBJ2-7, with TRBD2 matching 9 bases. This CDR3 spans 17 amino acids. Germline V lookup: CDR1 LGHNA, CDR2 YNFKEQ.

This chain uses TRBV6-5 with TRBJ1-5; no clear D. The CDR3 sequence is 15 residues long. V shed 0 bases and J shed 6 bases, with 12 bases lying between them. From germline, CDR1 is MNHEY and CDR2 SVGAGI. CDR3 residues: CASSYSRAASQPQHF. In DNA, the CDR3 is TGTGCCAGCAGTTACTCGAGGGCAGCTAGTCAGCCCCAGCATTTT.

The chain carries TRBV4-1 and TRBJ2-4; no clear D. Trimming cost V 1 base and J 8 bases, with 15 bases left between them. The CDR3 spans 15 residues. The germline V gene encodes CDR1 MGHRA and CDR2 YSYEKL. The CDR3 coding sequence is TGCGCCAGCAGCCAAGTTACTCGGATTCCGGACATTCAGTACTTC. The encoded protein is CASSQVTRIPDIQYF.

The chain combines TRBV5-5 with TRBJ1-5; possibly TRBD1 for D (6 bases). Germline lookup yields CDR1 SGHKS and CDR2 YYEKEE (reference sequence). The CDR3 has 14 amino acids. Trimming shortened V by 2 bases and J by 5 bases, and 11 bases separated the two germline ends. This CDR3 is CASSFGQKHQPQHF. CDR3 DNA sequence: TGTGCCAGCAGCTTTGGACAGAAACATCAGCCCCAGCATTTT.

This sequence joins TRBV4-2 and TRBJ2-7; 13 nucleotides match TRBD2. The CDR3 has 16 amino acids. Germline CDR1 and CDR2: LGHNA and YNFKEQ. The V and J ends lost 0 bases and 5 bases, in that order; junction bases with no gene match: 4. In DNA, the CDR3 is TGTGCCAGCAGCCAAGAAACTAGCGGGGGGGCCGACGAGCAGTACTTC. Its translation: CASSQETSGGADEQYF.

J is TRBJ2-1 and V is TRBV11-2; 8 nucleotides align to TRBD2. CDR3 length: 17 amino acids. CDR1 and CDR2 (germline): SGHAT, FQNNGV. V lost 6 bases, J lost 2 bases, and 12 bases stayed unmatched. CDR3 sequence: CASSPDSAGVAYNEQFF. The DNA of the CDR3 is TGTGCCAGCAGTCCAGATTCAGCGGGAGTTGCCTACAATGAGCAGTTCTTC.

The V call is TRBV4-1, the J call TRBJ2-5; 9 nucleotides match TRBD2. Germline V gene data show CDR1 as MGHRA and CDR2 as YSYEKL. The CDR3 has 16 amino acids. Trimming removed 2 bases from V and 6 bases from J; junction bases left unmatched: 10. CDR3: CASSQRGLAGLKTQYF. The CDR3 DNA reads TGCGCCAGCAGCCAAAGGGGGCTAGCGGGATTGAAGACCCAGTACTTC.

The CDR3 nucleotides read TGTGCCAGCAGTGGGGGGGACAGGGTCACCTATGGCTACACCTTC. Translated: CASSGGDRVTYGYTF. The chain combines TRBV27 with TRBJ1-2, with 9 nucleotides matching TRBD1. The trim removed 5 bases at V and 4 bases at J, leaving 8 bases unmatched. The CDR3 sequence is 15 residues long. Germline lookup yields CDR1 MNHEY and CDR2 SMNVEV (reference sequence).